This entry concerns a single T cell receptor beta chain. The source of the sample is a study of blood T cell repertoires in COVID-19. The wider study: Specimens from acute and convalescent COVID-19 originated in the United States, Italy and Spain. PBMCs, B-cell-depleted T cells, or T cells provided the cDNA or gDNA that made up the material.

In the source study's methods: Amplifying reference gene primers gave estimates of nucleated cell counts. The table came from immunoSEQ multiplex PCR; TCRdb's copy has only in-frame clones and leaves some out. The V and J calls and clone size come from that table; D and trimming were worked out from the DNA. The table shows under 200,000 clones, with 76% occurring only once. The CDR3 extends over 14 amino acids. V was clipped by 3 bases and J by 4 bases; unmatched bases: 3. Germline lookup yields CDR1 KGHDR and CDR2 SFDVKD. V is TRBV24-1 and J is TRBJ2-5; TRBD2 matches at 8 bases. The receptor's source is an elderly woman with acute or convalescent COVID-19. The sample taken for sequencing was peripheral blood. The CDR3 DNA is TGTGCCACCAGTGATACCGGGAGGGGAGAGACCCAGTACTTC. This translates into CATSDTGRGETQYF.